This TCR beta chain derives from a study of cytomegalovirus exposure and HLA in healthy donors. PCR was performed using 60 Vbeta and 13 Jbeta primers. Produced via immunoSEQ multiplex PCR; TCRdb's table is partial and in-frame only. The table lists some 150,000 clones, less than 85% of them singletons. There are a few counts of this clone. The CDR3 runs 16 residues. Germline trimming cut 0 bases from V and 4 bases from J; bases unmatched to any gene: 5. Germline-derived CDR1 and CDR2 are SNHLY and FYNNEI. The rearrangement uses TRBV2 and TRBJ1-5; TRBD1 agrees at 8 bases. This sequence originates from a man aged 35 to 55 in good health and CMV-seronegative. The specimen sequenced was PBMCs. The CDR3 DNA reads TGTGCCAGCAGTGAAGCGCGACAGGGGAGAAATCAGCCCCAGCATTTT. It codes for CASSEARQGRNQPQHF. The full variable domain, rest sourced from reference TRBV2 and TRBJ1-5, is EPEVTQTPSHQVTQMGQEVILRCVPISNHLYFYWYRQILGQKVEFLVSFYNNEISEKSEIFDDQFSVERPDGSNFTLKIRSTKLEDSAMYFCASSEARQGRNQPQHFGDGTRLSIL.